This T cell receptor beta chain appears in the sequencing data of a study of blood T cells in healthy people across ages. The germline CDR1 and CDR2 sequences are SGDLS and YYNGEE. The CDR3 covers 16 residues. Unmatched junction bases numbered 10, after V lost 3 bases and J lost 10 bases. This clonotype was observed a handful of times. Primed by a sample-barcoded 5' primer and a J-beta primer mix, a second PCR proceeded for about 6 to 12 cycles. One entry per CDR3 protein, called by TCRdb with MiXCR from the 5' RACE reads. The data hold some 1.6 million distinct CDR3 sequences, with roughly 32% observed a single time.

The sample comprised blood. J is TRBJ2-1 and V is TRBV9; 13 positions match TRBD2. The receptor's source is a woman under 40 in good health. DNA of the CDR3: TGTGCCAGCAGCGCAGGAACTAGCGGGAGGGCCATGGAGCAGTTCTTC. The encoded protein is CASSAGTSGRAMEQFF.